This is a list of T cell receptor beta chains from one sample in a study of vaccination effects on CD4 cells after COVID-19. Their recognized antigens are unknown. The protocol was immunoSEQ multiplex PCR, while the TCRdb copy is restricted to in-frame clones and leaves out a portion. The sample yields more than 20,000 clones, around 70% seen once. The sample consisted of CD4+ T cells from PBMCs cultured with HCoV-NL63 spike peptides, taken after COVID-19 vaccination. These receptors were obtained from a human donor who received a COVID-19 vaccine. Both conserved end residues are part of each CDR3. The D gene is left open where the match is weak. Only some rows state a clone size, as once, few, many or a class for expanded clones.

V gene	CDR3 length	J gene	D gene	clone size	CDR3 DNA	CDR3 protein
TRBV18	14	TRBJ1-1	TRBD1	-	TGTGCCAGCTCAGGGACAGGGGGCTACGATGAAGCTTTCTTT	CASSGTGGYDEAFF
TRBV5-1	15	TRBJ2-7	-	-	TGCGCCAGCACCCAAAATCCCCAGGGTATCGACGAGCAGTACTTC	CASTQNPQGIDEQYF
TRBV18	15	TRBJ2-7	TRBD1	-	TGTGCCAGCTCACTCAGGGGACAGGGTGAATACGAGCAGTACTTC	CASSLRGQGEYEQYF
TRBV13	13	TRBJ1-3	-	-	TGTGCCAGCCAACCGTTTTCCGGAAACACCATATATTTT	CASQPFSGNTIYF
TRBV5-1	16	TRBJ2-1	TRBD2	-	TGCGCCAGCAGCTTAGCGGGAGGGCTTGAATACAATGAGCAGTTCTTC	CASSLAGGLEYNEQFF
TRBV6-5	13	TRBJ2-7	-	-	TGTGCCAGCACGCCGGACAATACCTACGAGCAGTACTTC	CASTPDNTYEQYF
TRBV18	12	TRBJ2-5	-	few	TGTGCCAGCTCACCACAACAAGAGACCCAGTACTTC	CASSPQQETQYF
TRBV24-1	15	TRBJ1-2	TRBD1	-	TGTGCCACCAGTGAGACCGGGACAGGGAGCTATGGCTACACCTTC	CATSETGTGSYGYTF
TRBV10-2	13	TRBJ1-1	-	-	TGCGCCAGCAGAATAGGGGGGGGTACTGAAGCTTTCTTT	CASRIGGGTEAFF
TRBV6-4	14	TRBJ1-1	TRBD1	-	TGTGCCAGCAGTGACTCTGGCAGGGGGGCTGAAGCTTTCTTT	CASSDSGRGAEAFF
TRBV2	15	TRBJ2-5	TRBD1	few	TGTGCCAGCTTCCGGGACAGGGGGCTCGGGGAGACCCAGTACTTC	CASFRDRGLGETQYF
TRBV24-1	16	TRBJ1-2	TRBD1	-	TGTGCCACCAGTGATCAAACGCGGACAGGGAACTATGGCTACACCTTC	CATSDQTRTGNYGYTF
TRBV7-6	15	TRBJ2-5	-	-	TGTGCCAGCAGCTTAGGGTGGGGGGACCAAGAGACCCAGTACTTC	CASSLGWGDQETQYF
TRBV6-5	16	TRBJ1-2	TRBD1	-	TGTGCCAGCAGTTACTCGAGGACAGGGGGCGGCTATGGCTACACCTTC	CASSYSRTGGGYGYTF
TRBV25-1	14	TRBJ1-2	-	-	TGTGCCAGCAGTGTGGACACGGCGATGGGAGGCTACACCTTC	CASSVDTAMGGYTF
TRBV15	13	TRBJ1-2	-	few	TGTGCCACCAGCAGAGTTAGACAGGATTACTACACCTTC	CATSRVRQDYYTF
TRBV15	13	TRBJ1-2	-	-	TGTGCCACCAGGAGTACAGGGTCCTATGGCTACACCTTC	CATRSTGSYGYTF
TRBV7-7	15	TRBJ2-7	-	-	TGTGCCAGCAGCCTCGGGGGGCCTAGAGGGTACGAGCAGTACTTC	CASSLGGPRGYEQYF
TRBV11-2	11	TRBJ2-5	-	-	TGTGCCAGCAGCCCAGGAGTGACCCAGTACTTC	CASSPGVTQYF
TRBV7-9	13	TRBJ2-5	-	-	TGTGCCAGCAGCTTAGGGGGACAAGGTACCCAGTACTTC	CASSLGGQGTQYF
TRBV5-1	12	TRBJ2-3	-	few	TGCGCCAGCGGGCAGGATCAAGATACGCAGTATTTT	CASGQDQDTQYF
TRBV19	14	TRBJ1-6	-	few	TGTGCCAGTACAGAACAGGGCCAGGCTTCACCCCTCCACTTT	CASTEQGQASPLHF
TRBV5-4	14	TRBJ1-5	-	-	TGTGCCAGCAGCTTTATCGTCGGCAATCAGCCCCAGCATTTT	CASSFIVGNQPQHF
TRBV4-2	15	TRBJ1-4	TRBD1	-	TGTGCCAGCAGCCCATGGACAGGATTGGAGGAAAAACTGTTTTTT	CASSPWTGLEEKLFF
TRBV29-1	12	TRBJ2-7	TRBD1	few	TGCAGCGTTGGAAGGGACAGTTACGAGCAGTACTTC	CSVGRDSYEQYF
TRBV21-1	20	TRBJ2-2	-	-	TGTGCCAGCAGCAAAGTACGGAACGGGACTAGCGGGGCGAACACCGGGGAGCTGTTTTTT	CASSKVRNGTSGANTGELFF
TRBV24-1	15	TRBJ2-1	-	-	TGTGCCACCAGTGCTATTGTCCAGGGATATAATGAGCAGTTCTTC	CATSAIVQGYNEQFF